Each of the 9 T cell receptor beta chains below was sequenced from the same sample in a study of Ad26.COV2.S vaccination and SARS-CoV-2 variants. Treatment noted: about 20 received Ad26.COV2.S at low or high dose, single or two shots; several received placebo; per-sample allocation not given. Samples analyzed were those drawn on day 63 after the first vaccine or placebo injection. Repertoires were generated with immunoSEQ multiplex PCR, while TCRdb's copy carries only in-frame clones and drops some. The table has a few hundred thousand clones, around nine tenths seen once; the top ten hold around 3.6%. The sample was peripheral blood, taken in a trial of Ad26.COV2.S vaccine versus placebo. The source is a person between 18 and 65 years old who received the Ad26.COV2.S COVID-19 vaccine or a placebo.

V usage is TRBV18 and J usage is TRBJ1-6; D remains ambiguous. Trimming cost V 1 base and J 0 bases, with 13 bases left between them. The CDR3 spans 18 residues. Germline V gene sequence: CDR1 KGHSH, CDR2 LQKENI. The CDR3 DNA reads TGTGCCAGCTCACCACAGGGCACATTGAGCTCCTATAATTCACCCCTCCACTTT. Residues: CASSPQGTLSSYNSPLHF.

For the CDR3, the DNA is TGTGCCAGCAGCTTAGACCCTACTAGCACAGATACGCAGTATTTT. Translated, it gives CASSLDPTSTDTQYF. V is TRBV11-2 and J is TRBJ2-3; D not certain. There are 15 residues in the CDR3. Trimming shortened V by 0 bases and J by 0 bases, and 7 bases separated the two germline ends. CDR1 is SGHAT, CDR2 FQNNGV, per germline.

This rearrangement joins TRBV3-1 (or the pseudogene TRBV3-2) to TRBJ2-7; 9 bases are a match to TRBD2. Germline loops: CDR1 LGHDT, CDR2 YNNKEL (reference sequence). V shed 4 bases, J shed 4 bases, and the junction held 8 bases outside the gene matches. This CDR3 region has 15 residues. CDR3 in DNA: TGTGCCAGCAGCCTCCAACCGGGACTAGCTTACGAGCAGTACTTC. Its protein product is CASSLQPGLAYEQYF.

This clone was observed a single time. V is TRBV5-1 and J is TRBJ1-1; possible D gene TRBD1, 6 bases. In germline, CDR1 is SGHRS, CDR2 YFSETQ. The CDR3 is 14 amino acids. V lost 6 bases and J lost 2, with 14 bases in between. The CDR3 sequence is CASNLQGLNTEAFF. CDR3 nucleotide sequence: TGCGCCAGCAACCTACAGGGACTAAACACTGAAGCTTTCTTT.

This rearrangement joins TRBV29-1 to TRBJ2-7; 7 bases map to TRBD1. This CDR3 spans 13 amino acids. Per germline, CDR1 SQVTM and CDR2 ANQGSEA. With V trimmed by 2 bases and J by 6 bases, 7 bases remained unmatched. CDR3 in amino acids: CSVEIVTGREQYF. The CDR3, as DNA: TGCAGCGTTGAAATCGTGACAGGGCGCGAGCAGTACTTC.

The CDR3 here is CATSDSGVADTGELFF. The CDR3 DNA sequence: TGTGCCACCAGTGATTCAGGGGTTGCAGACACCGGGGAGCTGTTTTTT. The chain couples TRBV24-1 to TRBJ2-2; tentative D call: TRBD1 (6 bases). This CDR3 contains 16 residues. Deletions cut 2 bases from V and 3 bases from J, with 12 bases between. The germline gives CDR1 KGHDR, CDR2 SFDVKD.

This clone is a singleton in its sample. The rearrangement joins TRBV24-1 to TRBJ2-3; unclear D gene. Germline values: CDR1 KGHDR, CDR2 SFDVKD. V was trimmed by 10 bases and J by 5 bases, leaving 15 bases between them. The CDR3 is made up of 13 amino acids. The CDR3 bases are TGTGCCACGGGTGGTCCCGTAGAAGATACGCAGTATTTT. This translates into CATGGPVEDTQYF.

This clone occurred many times. Within the sample, other DNA sequences also encode this same CDR3. The J gene is TRBJ1-5, the V gene TRBV19; no clear D gene. The CDR3 covers 13 residues. Germline CDR1 and CDR2: LNHDA and SQIVND (reference sequence). V dropped 2 bases and J dropped 4 bases, with 6 bases sitting between them. In DNA form, the CDR3 reads TGTGCCAGTAGTATAACCGGGAATCAGCCCCAGCATTTT. Its protein is CASSITGNQPQHF.

The rearrangement uses TRBV15 and TRBJ2-1; D might be TRBD1 (6 bases). Looked up from germline, CDR1 is LNHNV and CDR2 is YYDKDF (reference sequence). The CDR3 is 14 amino acids. Trimming took 1 base from V and 5 from J, leaving 9 bases between them. The CDR3 DNA reads TGTGCCACCAGCAGAGGGGGGCTGAACAATGAGCAGTTCTTC. The encoded protein is CATSRGGLNNEQFF.